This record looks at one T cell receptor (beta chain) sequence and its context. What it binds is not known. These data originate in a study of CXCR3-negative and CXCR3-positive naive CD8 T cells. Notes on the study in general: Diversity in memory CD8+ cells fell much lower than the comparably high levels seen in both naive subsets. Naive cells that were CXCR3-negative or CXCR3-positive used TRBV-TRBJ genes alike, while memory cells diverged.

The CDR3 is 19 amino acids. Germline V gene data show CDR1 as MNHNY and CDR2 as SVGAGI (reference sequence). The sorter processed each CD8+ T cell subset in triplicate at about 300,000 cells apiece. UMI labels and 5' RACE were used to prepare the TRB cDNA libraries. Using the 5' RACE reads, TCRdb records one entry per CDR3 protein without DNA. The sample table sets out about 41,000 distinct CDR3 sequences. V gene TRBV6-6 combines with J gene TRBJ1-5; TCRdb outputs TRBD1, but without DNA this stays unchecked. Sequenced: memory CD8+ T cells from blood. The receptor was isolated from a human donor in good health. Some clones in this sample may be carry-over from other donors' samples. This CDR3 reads CASSYSKVSGQGSNQPQHF.